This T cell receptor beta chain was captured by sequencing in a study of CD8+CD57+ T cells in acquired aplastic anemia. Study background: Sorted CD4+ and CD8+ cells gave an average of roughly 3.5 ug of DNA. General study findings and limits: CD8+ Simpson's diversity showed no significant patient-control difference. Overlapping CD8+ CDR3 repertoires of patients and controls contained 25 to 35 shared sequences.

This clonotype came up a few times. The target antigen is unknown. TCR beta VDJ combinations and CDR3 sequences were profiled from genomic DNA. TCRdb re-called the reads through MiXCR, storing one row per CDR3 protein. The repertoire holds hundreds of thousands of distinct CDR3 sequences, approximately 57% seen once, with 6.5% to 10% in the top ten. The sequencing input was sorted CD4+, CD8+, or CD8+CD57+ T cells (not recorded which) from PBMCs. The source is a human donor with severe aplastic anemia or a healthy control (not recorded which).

The CDR3 sequence is CASTPWGQADSGANVLTF. CDR3 nucleotides: TGTGCCAGCACTCCGTGGGGACAGGCCGACTCTGGGGCCAACGTCCTGACTTTC. This rearrangement joins TRBV6-1 to TRBJ2-6, with 8 bases aligning to TRBD1. This CDR3 contains 18 residues. Germline V gene lookup returns CDR1 MNHNS and CDR2 SASEGT. Trimming took 7 bases from V and 0 from J; bases not matched to a gene: 11.